Listed below are T cell receptor beta chains from one sample, sequenced in a study of tumor-infiltrating lymphocytes in oesophageal squamous cell carcinoma. TCRdb called the PCR reads again in MiXCR, with one record for every CDR3 protein. The sample yields some 15,000 distinct CDR3 sequences, about three fifths seen once. Sequencing was performed on esophageal tumor tissue. The source of these receptors is a female donor with esophageal squamous cell carcinoma. CDR3s leave out the opening cysteine and the closing phenylalanine or tryptophan.

v_call	j_call	cdr3_aa
TRBV7-2	.	ASSFTDRNTEAF
TRBV11-2	TRBJ2-4	ASSLARSGLWGDIQY
TRBV20-1	TRBJ1-1	SGTQRIITEAF
TRBV7-6	TRBJ2-3	ASSSIAGAIDTQY
TRBV11-2	.	ASSPRGGAYEQY
TRBV7-9	.	ASSLSRGGASYNEQF
TRBV7-9	TRBJ1-1	ASSQGQGNTEAF
TRBV6-1	TRBJ1-1	ASSWGTGGREAF
TRBV27	TRBJ2-7	ASSSGLAGRYEQY
TRBV12-3/TRBV12-4	.	ASSLRASDEQY
TRBV12-3/TRBV12-4	.	ASSSVFYEQY
TRBV7-6	TRBJ2-3	ASSLANFLDTQY
TRBV6-1	TRBJ1-2	ASSEAWGTRGYT
TRBV5-4	TRBJ2-5	ASSLNRGGAQETQY
TRBV7-2	TRBJ2-3	ASSPGADTQY
TRBV24-1	TRBJ2-3	ATSDLVGEDTQY
TRBV7-3	TRBJ2-5	ASSRLAGGGTQY
TRBV6-1	TRBJ2-1	ASSRPSGRANEQF
TRBV24-1	TRBJ2-1	ATSDSGLAGRNEQF
TRBV7-4	.	ASSLSGGSYEQY
TRBV6-1	TRBJ1-3	ASSGDSGNTIY
TRBV7-2	TRBJ2-1	ASSGTSASYEQC
TRBV7-4	TRBJ1-1	AGIGEFGTEAF
TRBV11-3	.	ASSLALAGGEQY
TRBV5-5	TRBJ1-2	ASSLSGYGYT
TRBV12-3/TRBV12-4	TRBJ2-6	ASSFRGLSPFSGANVLT
TRBV14	TRBJ2-3	ASSRQQYTDTQY
TRBV7-3	TRBJ1-6	ASSFHGPSYEQY
TRBV19	TRBJ1-3	ASSITRTVGNTIY
TRBV6-5	TRBJ2-5	ASSWESQETQY
TRBV7-9	.	ASSPTSGSQGTQY
TRBV7-2	.	ASSSSVDPSYEQY
TRBV7-2	.	ASSLRFMGSVRYEQY
TRBV7-2	TRBJ2-1	ASSFFPRQGAYNEQF
TRBV7-9	TRBJ2-1	ASSLAFDEQF
TRBV5-1	.	ASSLERLAGSNEQF
TRBV7-8	TRBJ2-1	ASSLTGVYNEQF
TRBV28	TRBJ1-2	ASSLQGLYGYT
TRBV7-8	TRBJ2-6	ASSVGWTSGTRSGANVLT